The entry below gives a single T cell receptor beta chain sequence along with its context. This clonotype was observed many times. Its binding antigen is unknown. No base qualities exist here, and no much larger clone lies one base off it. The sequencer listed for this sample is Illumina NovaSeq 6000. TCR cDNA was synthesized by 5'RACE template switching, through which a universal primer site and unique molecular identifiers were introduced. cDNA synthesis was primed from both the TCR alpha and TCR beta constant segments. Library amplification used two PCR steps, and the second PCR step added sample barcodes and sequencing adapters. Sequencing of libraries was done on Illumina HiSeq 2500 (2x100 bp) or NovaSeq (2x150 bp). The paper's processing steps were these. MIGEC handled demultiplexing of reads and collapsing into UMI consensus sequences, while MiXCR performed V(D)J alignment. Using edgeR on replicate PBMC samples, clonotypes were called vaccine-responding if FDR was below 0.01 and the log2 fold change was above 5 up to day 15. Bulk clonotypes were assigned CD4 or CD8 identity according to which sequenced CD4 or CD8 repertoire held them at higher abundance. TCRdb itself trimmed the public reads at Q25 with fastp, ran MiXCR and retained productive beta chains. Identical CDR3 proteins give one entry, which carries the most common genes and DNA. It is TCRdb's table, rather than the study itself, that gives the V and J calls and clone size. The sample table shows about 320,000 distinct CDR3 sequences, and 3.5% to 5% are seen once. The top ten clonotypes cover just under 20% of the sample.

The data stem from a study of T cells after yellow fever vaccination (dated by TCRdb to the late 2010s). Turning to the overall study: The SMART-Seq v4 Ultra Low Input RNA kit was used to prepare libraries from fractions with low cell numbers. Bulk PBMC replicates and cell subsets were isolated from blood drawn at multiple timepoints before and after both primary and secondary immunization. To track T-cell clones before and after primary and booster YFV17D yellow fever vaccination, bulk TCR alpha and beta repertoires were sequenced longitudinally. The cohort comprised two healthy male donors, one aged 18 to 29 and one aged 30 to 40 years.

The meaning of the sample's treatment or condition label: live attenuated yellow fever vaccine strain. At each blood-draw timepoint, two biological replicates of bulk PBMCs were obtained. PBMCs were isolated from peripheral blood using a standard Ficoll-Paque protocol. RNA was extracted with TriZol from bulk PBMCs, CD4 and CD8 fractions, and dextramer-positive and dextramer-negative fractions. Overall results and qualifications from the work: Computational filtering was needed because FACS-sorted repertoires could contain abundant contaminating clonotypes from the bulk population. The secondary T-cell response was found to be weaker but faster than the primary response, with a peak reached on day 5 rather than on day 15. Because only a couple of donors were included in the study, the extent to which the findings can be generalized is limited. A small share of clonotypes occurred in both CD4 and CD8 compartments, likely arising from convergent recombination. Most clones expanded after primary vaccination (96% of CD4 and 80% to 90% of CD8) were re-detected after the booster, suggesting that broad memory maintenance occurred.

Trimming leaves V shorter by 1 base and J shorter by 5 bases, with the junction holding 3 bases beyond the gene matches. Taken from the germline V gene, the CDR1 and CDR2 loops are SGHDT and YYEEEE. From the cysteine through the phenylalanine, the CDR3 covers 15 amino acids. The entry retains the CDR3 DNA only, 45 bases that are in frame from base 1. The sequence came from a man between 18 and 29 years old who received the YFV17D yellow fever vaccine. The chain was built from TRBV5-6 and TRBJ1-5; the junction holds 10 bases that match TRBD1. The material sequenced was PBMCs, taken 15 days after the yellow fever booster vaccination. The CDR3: CASSLFGTGDQPQHF. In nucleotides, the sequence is TGTGCCAGCAGCTTGTTCGGGACAGGGGATCAGCCCCAGCATTTT.